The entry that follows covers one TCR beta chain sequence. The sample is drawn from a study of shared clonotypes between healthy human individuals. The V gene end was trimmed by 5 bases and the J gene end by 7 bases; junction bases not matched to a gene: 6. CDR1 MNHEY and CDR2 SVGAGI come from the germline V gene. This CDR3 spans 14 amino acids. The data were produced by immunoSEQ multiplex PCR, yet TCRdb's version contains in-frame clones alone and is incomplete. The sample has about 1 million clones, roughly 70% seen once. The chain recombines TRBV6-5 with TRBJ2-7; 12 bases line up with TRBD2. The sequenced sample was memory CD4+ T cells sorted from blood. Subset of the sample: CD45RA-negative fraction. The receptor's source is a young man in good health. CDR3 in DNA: TGTGCCAGCAGTCCGACTAGCGGGAGTAGTGAGCAGTACTTC. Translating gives CASSPTSGSSEQYF.